What follows are 27 T cell receptor delta chains derived from one specimen sequenced in a study of fetal and pediatric gammadelta thymocytes. TCRdb reanalysed the reads with CATT. This table holds over 1,500 delta-chain clones, 20% to 30% found once. Source material: non-Vgamma9Vdelta2 gamma-delta T cells from the thymus. Indicated subset: CD3+gammadeltaTCR+ thymocytes not co-expressing Vgamma9 and Vdelta2. These receptors all come from a child who underwent cardiac surgery and was recorded as healthy.

By share, this clone counts as medium-sized. The rearrangement links TRDV1 to TRDJ1; no clear D. The V end was cut by 1 base, the J end by 9 bases, with 18 bases between. Per germline, CDR1 TSWWSYY and CDR2 QGS. The CDR3 spans 15 residues. The CDR3 DNA sequence: TGTGCTCTTGGGGAACCAACTTCGTCACTGAGGGAACTCATCTTT. Protein product: CALGEPTSSLRELIF.

On this clone: The likely explanation is a read error, given a far larger clone one base away. The chain carries TRDV1 and TRDJ1; 7 bases fit TRDD3. The CDR3 consists of 16 residues. J was trimmed by 7 bases and V by 6 bases; bases with no gene match: 17. CDR1 and CDR2 from the germline V gene are TSWWSYY and QGS. For the CDR3, the DNA is TGTGCTCTTGGTGGAACCTCTAGGGATACAGCCGGTAAACTCATCTTT. Its translation: CALGGTSRDTAGKLIF.

Notes on this clone: A much larger clone differs from this one at a single base, so this may be a read error. The gene calls are TRAV38-2/DV8 and TRDJ1, with D perhaps TRDD3 (7 bases). V dropped 7 bases and J dropped 0 bases, with 34 bases sitting between them. Germline V lookup: CDR1 TSESDYY, CDR2 QEAYKQQN. The CDR3 length is 21 residues. CDR3: CAYSVLPPGGDPLWNTDKLIF. In nucleotides, the CDR3 is TGTGCTTATTCCGTTCTTCCTCCGGGGGGGGATCCCCTTTGGAACACCGATAAACTCATCTTT.

This clone is deemed medium-sized (0.01 to 0.1%). V gene TRDV1 combines with J gene TRDJ1, with 7 bases that match TRDD3. Unmatched junction bases numbered 26, after V lost 4 bases and J lost 0 bases. The germline V gene has CDR1 TSWWSYY and CDR2 QGS. The CDR3 is 22 amino acids. CDR3 coding DNA: TGTGCTCTTGGGGTTTTACCTACCCCCTGGTACTTGGGGGGATCCCACACCGATAAACTCATCTTT. Its protein product is CALGVLPTPWYLGGSHTDKLIF.

Of note for this clone: A much larger clone sits a single nucleotide away, making a read error possible. This chain links TRDV1 with TRDJ1, with 7 bases fitting TRDD3. With V trimmed by 6 bases and J by 0 bases, 22 bases remained unmatched. CDR3 length: 20 amino acids. The germline CDR1 and CDR2 sequences are TSWWSYY and QGS. The CDR3 region is CALGWGTRTMCGLHTDKLIF. Written as DNA, the CDR3 is TGTGCTCTTGGTTGGGGGACACGGACCATGTGTGGTTTACACACCGATAAACTCATCTTT.

As to this clone: This may be a read error: a much more frequent sequence differs by one nucleotide. Other DNA sequences in the sample encode the same CDR3. This rearrangement joins TRAV23/DV6 to TRDJ1; TRDD3 matches at 8 bases. This CDR3 contains 21 residues. Germline loops: CDR1 NTAFDY, CDR2 IRPDVSE (reference sequence). This CDR3 reads CAVPPPPITGGPGWGDDKLIF. The CDR3 DNA reads as TGTGCTGTGCCTCCTCCCCCTATTACTGGGGGCCCCGGTTGGGGGGACGATAAACTCATCTTT. The whole variable domain, remainder taken from reference TRAV23/DV6 and TRDJ1, is QQQVKQSPQSLIVQKGGISIINCAYENTAFDYFPWYQQFPGKGPALLIAIRPDVSEKKEGRFTISFNKSAKQFSLHIMDSQPGDSATYFCAVPPPPITGGPGWGDDKLIFGKGTRVTVEP.

In regard to this clone: A read error is the likely source, as a far larger clone sits one nucleotide away. Other DNA variants within this sample encode the same CDR3. The rearrangement links TRDV2 to TRDJ1, with TRDD3 matching over 9 bases. CDR3 size: 25 residues. Germline V gene data show CDR1 as GEAIGNYY and CDR2 as EKD. The CDR3 reads CACDTTRLQPGTGGKKPGYTDKLIF. In DNA form, the CDR3 reads TGTGCCTGCGACACAACTCGACTACAACCCGGTACTGGGGGAAAGAAGCCCGGGTACACCGATAAACTCATCTTT.

This clone ranks as medium-sized. The chain links TRDV3 to TRDJ1, with 12 positions matching TRDD3. The CDR3 extends over 19 amino acids. CDR1 is TVYSNPD and CDR2 is GDNSRS in the germline V gene (reference sequence). With 1 base clipped from V and 1 base from J, the junction kept 16 bases outside the gene matches. CDR3 sequence reads: CAFKLFGYWGIPSTDKLIF. CDR3 sequence (DNA): TGTGCCTTTAAACTCTTCGGCTACTGGGGGATACCGAGCACCGATAAACTCATCTTT.

This clone was counted only a few times. A single base separates this from a much larger clone, so it may be a read error. This rearrangement joins TRAV38-2/DV8 to TRDJ1; the match to TRDD3 covers 11 bases. This CDR3 is built from 25 residues. V shed 2 bases, J shed 0 bases, and the junction held 30 bases outside the gene matches. Per germline, CDR1 TSESDYY and CDR2 QEAYKQQN. In DNA, the CDR3 is TGTGCTTATAGGAGTCAGTCTTCCTACAAAGTGTACTGGGGGATAGACATCACTTACACCGATAAACTCATCTTT. Amino acids: CAYRSQSSYKVYWGIDITYTDKLIF.

This clone is medium-sized (0.01 to 0.1%). J is TRDJ1 and V is TRDV1; TRDD3 aligns across 9 bases. The CDR3 is 19 residues long. V was pared by 1 base and J by 0 bases, with 12 bases of the junction left unmatched. Germline V gives CDR1 TSWWSYY, CDR2 QGS. CDR3 region: CALGEPHFAGGSYTDKLIF. DNA for the CDR3: TGTGCTCTTGGGGAACCGCACTTCGCTGGGGGATCCTACACCGATAAACTCATCTTT.

As concerns this clone: One base separates it from a far larger clone, so it is likely a read error. This specimen includes other DNA sequences encoding the same CDR3. The rearrangement joins TRDV1 to TRDJ1, with D perhaps matching TRDD3 (5 bases). Germline V gene lookup returns CDR1 TSWWSYY and CDR2 QGS. The CDR3 runs 21 residues. As DNA, the CDR3 is TGTGCTCTTGGGGAACCCCCAGACCCCTGCTCGTGGGGAGGGTACACCGATAAACTCATTTTT. This encodes CALGEPPDPCSWGGYTDKLIF.

This clone has only a few counts. A much more abundant neighbour one base away suggests this may be a read error. The sample holds other DNA sequences that translate to the same CDR3. This chain uses TRDV1 with TRDJ1; maybe TRDD3 (7 bases). This CDR3 has 22 residues. With 0 bases removed from V and 0 bases from J, the gap between germline ends came to 29 bases. The germline V gene has CDR1 TSWWSYY and CDR2 QGS. CDR3 DNA sequence: TGTGCTCTTGGGGAACTTGCCACACATTTTCCTAGGGGGGATTCAGACACCGATAAACTCATCTTT. This sequence encodes CALGELATHFPRGDSDTDKLIF.

This clone qualifies as large. The chain uses TRAV38-2/DV8 and TRDJ1; 8 bases line up with TRDD3. CDR1 is TSESDYY, CDR2 QEAYKQQN, per germline. The CDR3 covers 18 residues. After removal of 2 bases from V and 7 bases from J, the junction contained 19 bases not matched to a gene. DNA of the CDR3: TGTGCTTATAGGAGTTCCCTACGAGGTAATACTGGGGGTATTAAACTCATCTTT. The encoded protein is CAYRSSLRGNTGGIKLIF.

This clone is medium-sized (0.01 to 0.1%) in the sample. This sequence joins TRAV38-2/DV8 and TRDJ1, with 7 bases aligning to TRDD3. The CDR3 is made up of 20 amino acids. Germline V gives CDR1 TSESDYY, CDR2 QEAYKQQN. V lost 0 bases, J lost 0 bases, and 17 bases stayed unmatched. The CDR3 spells CAYRSAPQVVGGEYTDKLIF. DNA for the CDR3: TGTGCTTATAGGAGCGCGCCACAAGTTGTTGGGGGAGAATACACCGATAAACTCATCTTT.

In regard to this clone: A clone one base away is much larger, so this may be a read error. This rearrangement joins TRDV1 to TRDJ1; D possibly corresponds to TRDD2 (9 bases). Germline V gene lookup returns CDR1 TSWWSYY and CDR2 QGS. The CDR3 spans 21 residues. The CDR3 DNA reads as TGTGCTCTTGGGGAATTGTCTGCCCTCCTTCCTACGGGGGATATGACCGATAAACGCATCTTT. It codes for CALGELSALLPTGDMTDKRIF.

Relative to its sample, this clone is large. The chain employs TRAV23/DV6 and TRDJ1; 9 bases align to TRDD3. The CDR3 runs 19 residues. Germline V gene lookup returns CDR1 NTAFDY and CDR2 IRPDVSE (reference sequence). The CDR3 nucleotides are TGTGCCTTTGTGGGAAGGCTGGGAGCTGGGGGATCAGGCACCGATAAACTCATCTTT. It codes for CAFVGRLGAGGSGTDKLIF.

The chain uses TRDV1 and TRDJ1, with D possibly TRDD3 on 6 matching bases. Per germline, CDR1 TSWWSYY and CDR2 QGS. This CDR3 contains 23 residues. V was cut by 4 bases and J by 0 bases, with 36 bases left in between. The CDR3 here is CALGGLPTYANLGTPRDTDKLIF. The DNA of the CDR3 is TGTGCTCTTGGGGGCCTCCCAACGTATGCTAATCTGGGGACCCCGAGGGACACCGATAAACTCATCTTT.

There are a few counts of this clone. It differs at one base from a far larger clone, so likely a read error. Other nucleotide sequences from this sample produce the same CDR3. The chain employs TRDV2 and TRDJ1; 8 bases are shared with TRDD3. The V and J ends lost 4 bases and 4 bases, in that order; junction bases with no gene match: 13. The CDR3 is 16 amino acids. CDR1 GEAIGNYY and CDR2 EKD come from the germline V gene. The CDR3 protein is CACDPTGGRSVDKLIF. Here the CDR3 DNA reads TGTGCCTGTGATCCGACTGGGGGCCGATCCGTCGATAAACTCATCTTT.

This clone has a handful of counts. A read error may be the cause here, since a much bigger clone is one base away. Different DNA sequences within this sample yield the same CDR3. This sequence joins TRDV1 and TRDJ1; 10 bases line up with TRDD3. The CDR3 is 19 residues long. The germline V gene encodes CDR1 TSWWSYY and CDR2 QGS. V gave up 1 base and J gave up 0 bases; unmatched junction bases: 11. The CDR3 region has the DNA TGTGCTCTTGGGGAACCAGGACTTCCTACTGGGGGATACACCGATAAACTCATCTTT. Protein sequence: CALGEPGLPTGGYTDKLIF.

Relative to its sample, this clone is medium-sized (0.01 to 0.1%). The chain joins TRDV1 to TRDJ1; 8 nucleotides agree with TRDD3. From germline, CDR1 is TSWWSYY and CDR2 QGS. The CDR3 spans 22 residues. Germline trimming cut 5 bases from V and 0 bases from J; bases unmatched to any gene: 26. The CDR3 loop is CALGKTSHWGYLEQTYTDKLIF. CDR3 bases: TGTGCTCTTGGGAAAACTTCCCACTGGGGGTACCTAGAACAGACATACACCGATAAACTCATCTTT.

The rearrangement uses TRDV1 and TRDJ4; TRDD3 aligns across 9 bases. Germline trimming cut 3 bases from V and 1 base from J; bases unmatched to any gene: 12. The V gene's germline CDR1 is TSWWSYY and CDR2 QGS. This CDR3 has 17 amino acids. CDR3 region: CALGDDSGIRGRRPLIF. The DNA for the CDR3 is TGTGCTCTTGGGGATGATTCGGGGATACGCGGACGCAGACCCCTGATCTTT.

Relative to its sample, this clone is large (0.1 to 1%). The chain uses TRDV2 and TRDJ1; 10 nucleotides line up with TRDD3. Trimming cost V 0 bases and J 0 bases; bases outside gene matches: 12. The V gene's germline CDR1 is GEAIGNYY and CDR2 EKD. The CDR3 is 19 residues long. The CDR3 coding sequence is TGTGCCTGTGACACCGGCTGGGGGATAAGAGGAGTCGACACCGATAAACTCATCTTT. Translated, it gives CACDTGWGIRGVDTDKLIF.

This clone came up a few times. Just one base apart from a much larger clone, this may be a read error. The V call is TRDV1, the J call TRDJ1; 8 bases match TRDD3. CDR3 length equals 19 residues. In germline, CDR1 is TSWWSYY, CDR2 QGS. V lost 7 bases to trimming and J lost 1 base; unmatched junction nucleotides: 20. In DNA form, the CDR3 reads TGTGCTCTTGTCAAGGGTTCCTTGATACTGGGGGTCAGCACCGATAAACTCATCTTT. It codes for CALVKGSLILGVSTDKLIF.

Remarks on this clone: A much larger clone lies one base from this, so it may be a read error. This chain connects TRDV1 to TRDJ1, with 11 bases identical to TRDD3. The CDR3 sequence is 21 residues long. Trimming at V came to 0 bases and at J to 1 base, leaving 16 bases not matched to a gene. Germline lookup yields CDR1 TSWWSYY and CDR2 QGS. CDR3 in DNA: TGTGCTCTTGGGGAACTGGTCTATCCTTACTGGGGGATATCATTCACCGATAAACTCATCTTT. This codes for CALGELVYPYWGISFTDKLIF.

By frequency in the sample, this clone is medium-sized. The chain joins TRDV1 to TRDJ1, with TRDD3 matching over 9 bases. The CDR3 extends over 19 amino acids. After removal of 4 bases from V and 11 bases from J, the junction contained 26 bases not matched to a gene. Germline loops: CDR1 TSWWSYY, CDR2 QGS. CDR3 protein: CALGVSQVGAMGIRSNLIF. The CDR3 DNA reads TGTGCTCTTGGGGTCTCCCAGGTTGGAGCTATGGGGATACGAAGTAACCTCATCTTT.

Note on this clone: Just one base apart from a much larger clone, this may be a read error. At the DNA level, this CDR3 is encoded by other sequences in the same sample as well. V gene TRDV1 combines with J gene TRDJ1; D may match TRDD2 or TRDD3 (5 bases each). CDR1 and CDR2 (germline): TSWWSYY, QGS. V was clipped by 3 bases and J by 0 bases, with 26 bases between them. There are 20 residues in the CDR3. Here the CDR3 reads CALGELPATRGSRYTDKLIF. CDR3 nucleotide sequence: TGTGCTCTTGGGGAGCTTCCCGCGACTAGGGGGTCTCGGTACACCGATAAACTCATCTTT.

This clone is medium-sized by share. The V call is TRDV1, the J call TRDJ1, with TRDD3 identical over 9 bases. The CDR3 loop spans 20 amino acids. Trimming removed 2 bases from V and 1 base from J; junction bases left unmatched: 17. Germline V lookup: CDR1 TSWWSYY, CDR2 QGS. DNA of the CDR3: TGTGCTCTTGGGGAATATTATCCCGCTCCGTGGGGGATAATCACCGATAAACTCATCTTT. Translated, it gives CALGEYYPAPWGIITDKLIF.